Listed here are 30 T cell receptor beta chains from one sample, sequenced in a study of CD8 T cells in Susac syndrome. Reverse transcription of roughly 0.45 to 1 ug RNA was performed with random hexamers. Via MiXCR, TCRdb re-called the immunoSEQ multiplex PCR reads, giving one row per CDR3 protein. The data hold 110,000 or so distinct CDR3 sequences, with around 94% observed a single time. Specimen: CD4+ T cells from PBMCs. These receptor sequences come from a human donor with multiple sclerosis.

The gene calls are TRBV20-1 and TRBJ1-5, with TRBD1 as a possible D gene (6 bases). V dropped 6 bases and J dropped 7 bases, with 16 bases sitting between them. The CDR3 totals 13 residues. Germline CDR1 DFQATT, CDR2 SNEGSKA (reference sequence). The CDR3 region is CSANWGGGQPQHF. For the CDR3, the DNA is TGCAGTGCCAACTGGGGCGGGGGCCAGCCCCAGCATTTT.

In its sample, this clonotype was seen once. This chain links TRBV29-1 with TRBJ2-3, with D unresolved. Germline V gene data show CDR1 as SQVTM and CDR2 as ANQGSEA. V gave up 1 base and J gave up 4 bases, with 12 bases separating them. CDR3 size: 14 residues. The CDR3, as DNA: TGCAGCGTTGAAGGGGCCTCAAGCGCAGATACGCAGTATTTT. Its translation is CSVEGASSADTQYF.

The rearrangement joins TRBV5-1 to TRBJ2-4; TRBD2 aligns across 8 bases. CDR3 length: 13 residues. Germline V CDR1 and CDR2: SGHRS, YFSETQ. Trimming removed 5 bases from V and 8 bases from J; junction bases left unmatched: 6. CDR3 DNA: TGCGCCAGCAGGCCGGGAGGGACCGACATTCAGTACTTC. Amino acids: CASRPGGTDIQYF.

V is TRBV6-6 and J is TRBJ2-7; D might be TRBD2 (5 bases). This CDR3 is 12 amino acids long. Germline V gene lookup returns CDR1 MNHNY and CDR2 SVGAGI (reference sequence). The ends were cut back, 0 bases at V and 6 bases at J, with 6 bases in the middle. The chain's CDR3 is CASSYSRVEQYF. DNA of the CDR3: TGTGCCAGCAGTTACTCGAGGGTCGAGCAGTACTTC.

The chain is built from TRBV25-1 and TRBJ2-2; possibly TRBD1 for D (5 bases). The germline V gene has CDR1 MGHDK and CDR2 SYGVNS. The CDR3 runs to 13 residues. V dropped 4 bases and J dropped 6 bases, with 9 bases sitting between them. The CDR3 DNA reads TGTGCCAGCAGTGTACAGGAAGCCGGGGAGCTGTTTTTT. It is translated as CASSVQEAGELFF.

The J gene is TRBJ1-1, the V gene TRBV25-1; 9 bases map to TRBD1. The germline V gene has CDR1 MGHDK and CDR2 SYGVNS. Trimming removed 8 bases from V and 4 bases from J; junction bases left unmatched: 11. This CDR3 comprises 15 residues. The CDR3 nucleotides are TGTGCCAGCGGGGGACAGGGAGTCGGAGGCACTGAAGCTTTCTTT. This encodes CASGGQGVGGTEAFF.

The genes are TRBV30 and TRBJ1-3; D not certain. The V gene lost 3 bases and the J gene lost 4 bases, with 4 bases spanning the gap. The CDR3 is 11 amino acids. Per germline, CDR1 GTSNPN and CDR2 SVGIG (reference sequence). CDR3 loop: CAWSAGNTIYF. In nucleotides, the CDR3 is TGTGCCTGGAGCGCGGGAAACACCATATATTTT.

The gene calls are TRBV5-4 and TRBJ2-1; D gene uncertain. V was trimmed by 4 bases and J by 4 bases, leaving 12 bases between them. Germline V CDR1 and CDR2: SGHNT, YYREEE (reference sequence). There are 14 residues in the CDR3. The CDR3 sequence: CASSPSPSYNEQFF. The CDR3 bases are TGTGCCAGCAGCCCGTCCCCCAGTTACAATGAGCAGTTCTTC.

The V and J genes are TRBV12-3 or TRBV12-4 and TRBJ1-6; TRBD1 agrees at 7 bases. V shed 6 bases, J shed 8 bases, and the junction held 7 bases outside the gene matches. CDR3 length equals 14 residues. The CDR3 reads CASSPGTVDSPLHF. The CDR3 nucleotides are TGTGCCAGCAGCCCCGGGACAGTAGATTCACCCCTCCACTTT.

DNA for the CDR3: TGTGCCAGTAGTATGGGGCAGGGGGATGAAAAACTGTTTTTT. Its translation is CASSMGQGDEKLFF. This chain connects TRBV19 to TRBJ1-4; 7 positions agree with TRBD1. From germline, CDR1 is LNHDA and CDR2 SQIVND (reference sequence). CDR3 length: 14 amino acids. Trimming cost V 3 bases and J 6 bases; bases outside gene matches: 4.

V gene TRBV7-3 combines with J gene TRBJ2-5; 10 bases align to TRBD1. Unmatched junction bases numbered 0, after V lost 3 bases and J lost 2 bases. The CDR3 is 14 amino acids. The germline CDR1 and CDR2 sequences are SGHTA and FQGTGA. CDR3 DNA sequence: TGTGCCAGCAGCTTGGACAGGGGGCAAGAGACCCAGTACTTC. Its translation is CASSLDRGQETQYF.

This rearrangement joins TRBV2 to TRBJ2-1; maybe TRBD1 (5 bases). The V and J ends lost 7 bases and 0 bases respectively, with 10 bases between them. The germline CDR1 and CDR2 sequences are SNHLY and FYNNEI. This CDR3 has 14 amino acids. This CDR3 reads CASTQASSYNEQFF. The CDR3 DNA follows: TGTGCCAGCACACAGGCGAGCTCCTACAATGAGCAGTTCTTC.

The chain employs TRBV11-2 and TRBJ1-6; D possibly corresponds to TRBD1 (5 bases). V lost 5 bases and J 9 bases, leaving 14 bases between the germline ends. CDR1 and CDR2 from the germline V gene are SGHAT and FQNNGV. The CDR3 has 14 amino acids. CDR3 nucleotides: TGTGCCAGCAGCCCTTTAGGGGCATCTTCACCCCTCCACTTT. Translation gives CASSPLGASSPLHF.

The genes are TRBV4-2 and TRBJ2-3, with 9 bases aligning to TRBD2. The CDR3 spans 15 residues. Losses at the gene ends were 4 bases for V and 4 bases for J; bases not matched to a gene: 6. The V gene's germline CDR1 is LGHNA and CDR2 YNFKEQ. The CDR3 DNA follows: TGTGCCAGCAGCCCTGGGGCGGGGGGGGCAGATACGCAGTATTTT. Translated, it gives CASSPGAGGADTQYF.

The rearrangement joins TRBV14 to TRBJ2-6, with a possible D match to TRBD2 (5 bases). CDR1 and CDR2 from the germline V gene are SGHDN and FVKESK. V lost 2 bases and J lost 2, with 10 bases in between. The CDR3 has 16 amino acids. CDR3 amino acids: CASSQRPGTGANVLTF. The CDR3 DNA reads as TGTGCCAGCAGCCAAAGGCCCGGGACTGGGGCCAACGTCCTGACTTTC.

CDR3 coding DNA: TGTGCCAGCATAATGGACGGAGACTATGGCTACACCTTC. Its translation is CASIMDGDYGYTF. V gene TRBV25-1 combines with J gene TRBJ1-2; D is unresolved. V dropped 7 bases and J dropped 3 bases, with 12 bases sitting between them. Germline CDR1 reads MGHDK; CDR2 reads SYGVNS. The CDR3 is 13 residues long.

The CDR3 loop reads CASRPTSGGSDTQYF. The CDR3 DNA sequence: TGTGCCAGCAGGCCGACTAGCGGGGGATCAGATACGCAGTATTTT. This chain links TRBV7-3 with TRBJ2-3, with 12 positions matching TRBD2. V lost 6 bases to trimming and J lost 4 bases; unmatched junction nucleotides: 5. In germline, CDR1 is SGHTA, CDR2 FQGTGA. The CDR3 contains 15 residues.

V gene TRBV29-1 combines with J gene TRBJ2-2, with 9 bases matching TRBD1. The CDR3 length is 15 residues. The V segment lost 3 bases and the J segment 8 bases; nucleotides outside the gene matches: 10. Looked up from germline, CDR1 is SQVTM and CDR2 is ANQGSEA. In DNA, the CDR3 is TGCAGCGTTGATCCGGGACAGGGTATGACGGGGGAGCTGTTTTTT. Translating it yields CSVDPGQGMTGELFF.

This clonotype was seen a single time. The chain links TRBV30 to TRBJ2-7; D is uncertain. CDR3 size: 12 residues. The germline V gene encodes CDR1 GTSNPN and CDR2 SVGIG (reference sequence). V shed 1 base and J shed 0 bases, with 4 bases lying between them. Here the CDR3 DNA reads TGTGCCTGGAGTGGAGGCTCCTACGAGCAGTACTTC. Protein product: CAWSGGSYEQYF.

The gene calls are TRBV6-6 and TRBJ1-2; tentative D call: TRBD1 (6 bases). CDR3 size: 14 residues. Germline V gene sequence: CDR1 MNHNY, CDR2 SVGAGI (reference sequence). Trimming stripped 7 bases from V and 3 bases from J, with 15 bases between. CDR3 amino acids: CASKPKQGHYGYTF. The CDR3 region has the DNA TGTGCCAGCAAGCCAAAGCAGGGGCACTATGGCTACACCTTC.

The chain combines TRBV4-1 with TRBJ2-3; TRBD1 is a possible D gene (5 bases). The germline V gene has CDR1 MGHRA and CDR2 YSYEKL. Trimming shortened V by 4 bases and J by 5 bases, and 19 bases separated the two germline ends. CDR3 size: 16 residues. CDR3 nucleotide sequence: TGCGCCAGCAGCCGGACACTGGGATCCACGATAGATACGCAGTATTTT. This translates into CASSRTLGSTIDTQYF.

The chain couples TRBV6-2 or TRBV6-3 to TRBJ1-5; 7 bases are shared with TRBD1. J lost 4 bases, V lost 6 bases, and 12 bases had no gene match. Germline CDR1 is MNHEY and CDR2 is SVGEGT. The CDR3 contains 16 residues. The CDR3, as DNA: TGTGCCAGCAGCGAAAGACAGAAGGGGGCTAATCAGCCCCAGCATTTT. This encodes CASSERQKGANQPQHF.

The chain has TRBV7-2 and TRBJ1-1, with TRBD1 as a possible D gene (6 bases). V lost 3 bases and J lost 3, with 8 bases in between. The CDR3 extends over 13 amino acids. CDR1 and CDR2 from the germline V gene are SGHTA and FQGNSA. CDR3: CASSFQGHTEAFF. The CDR3 nucleotides are TGTGCCAGCAGCTTTCAGGGGCACACTGAAGCTTTCTTT. The entire variable domain, with the rest obtained from reference TRBV7-2 and TRBJ1-1, is as follows: GAGVSQSPSNKVTEKGKDVELRCDPISGHTALYWYRQSLGQGLEFLIYFQGNSAPDKSGLPSDRFSAERTGGSVSTLTIQRTQQEDSAVYLCASSFQGHTEAFFGQGTRLTVV.

The V and J genes are TRBV18 and TRBJ2-5, with 8 nucleotides matching TRBD1. This CDR3 comprises 16 residues. The V gene end was trimmed by 4 bases and the J gene end by 5 bases; junction bases not matched to a gene: 12. The V gene's germline CDR1 is KGHSH and CDR2 LQKENI. CDR3 DNA sequence: TGTGCCAGCTCACGTTTCGGACAGGGCAGCGGGGAGACCCAGTACTTC. It is translated as CASSRFGQGSGETQYF.

V and J are TRBV19 and TRBJ1-4; D possibly corresponds to TRBD1 (5 bases). Trimming cost V 5 bases and J 7 bases, with 14 bases left between them. Looked up from germline, CDR1 is LNHDA and CDR2 is SQIVND (reference sequence). The CDR3 has 14 residues. CDR3 bases: TGTGCCAGTAGTGACGGGACTTTGGGTGAAAAACTGTTTTTT. Protein sequence: CASSDGTLGEKLFF.

This clonotype is a singleton in its sample. The rearrangement uses TRBV12-3 or TRBV12-4 and TRBJ2-7; TRBD1 aligns across 8 bases. The CDR3 covers 15 residues. V dropped 6 bases and J dropped 3; count of bases not matched to a gene: 10. The CDR3 spells CASSLLQGVGYEQYF. As DNA, the CDR3 is TGTGCCAGCAGCCTGTTACAGGGGGTGGGCTACGAGCAGTACTTC.

The CDR3 region has the DNA TGTGCCAGTAGCTCAGGGCCTCCGGGGACTGAAGCTTTCTTT. Translated, it gives CASSSGPPGTEAFF. The chain couples TRBV19 to TRBJ1-1; perhaps TRBD1 as D (5 bases). This CDR3 has 14 amino acids. Per the germline V gene, CDR1 is LNHDA and CDR2 is SQIVND (reference sequence). V was trimmed by 6 bases and J by 5 bases, leaving 16 bases between them. Full variable domain (remainder filled in from reference TRBV19 and TRBJ1-1): DGGITQSPKYLFRKEGQNVTLSCEQNLNHDAMYWYRQDPGQGLRLIYYSQIVNDFQKGDIAEGYSVSREKKESFPLTVTSAQKNPTAFYLCASSSGPPGTEAFFGQGTRLTVV.

The chain uses TRBV29-1 and TRBJ1-1; a weak D match, TRBD1 (5 bases). Germline CDR1 is SQVTM and CDR2 is ANQGSEA. The length of the CDR3 is 13 residues. V was cut by 6 bases and J by 0 bases, with 11 bases left in between. The DNA of the CDR3 is TGCAGCGTGGGAAAGGACATGAACACTGAAGCTTTCTTT. Encoded protein: CSVGKDMNTEAFF.

In its sample, this clonotype was seen once. The chain couples TRBV29-1 to TRBJ1-2; D unclear. Germline CDR1 and CDR2: SQVTM and ANQGSEA. The CDR3 extends over 15 amino acids. The V end was cut by 0 bases, the J end by 4 bases, with 15 bases between. As DNA, the CDR3 is TGCAGCGTTGAAGACAGGAGGCAAGTGTCCTATGGCTACACCTTC. It yields the protein CSVEDRRQVSYGYTF.

The genes are TRBV20-1 and TRBJ2-7, with 7 bases aligning to TRBD1. The CDR3 spans 16 residues. V was pared by 3 bases and J by 1 base, with 12 bases of the junction left unmatched. CDR1 is DFQATT and CDR2 is SNEGSKA in the germline V gene (reference sequence). The CDR3 nucleotides are TGCAGTGCTAGCACTTCGGGCAGGGGGTCTTCCTACGAGCAGTACTTC. Amino acid sequence: CSASTSGRGSSYEQYF.